This T cell receptor beta chain came from a study of T cells in localized non-small cell lung cancer. Concerning this clone: The antigen is unknown.

Study results and caveats: Without multi-region sequencing, intratumor heterogeneity could not be excluded. Measurement of T cell clonality placed uninvolved adjacent lung highest, above the level in tumor. Patients showing higher blood T cell density tended to see longer overall survival. Adjacent lung tissue had a median about 57 of the top 100 clones found in the tumor.

V trimming: 1 base; J trimming: 0 bases; junction bases outside the gene matches: 6. Germline-derived CDR1 and CDR2 are MGHRA and YSYEKL. This CDR3 region has 17 residues. Generated by immunoSEQ multiplex PCR, the TCRdb table keeps only in-frame clones and is missing some. Of more than 11,000 clones listed, approximately 90% are singletons. V is TRBV4-1 and J is TRBJ1-3; 7 nucleotides align to TRBD1. The source of this sequence is a man aged 35 to 70 with stage III lung adenocarcinoma. The sample consisted of peripheral blood mononuclear cells, taken before any cancer treatment. CDR3 coding DNA: TGCGCCAGCAGCCAAGGGGGGACAGCAGACTCTGGAAACACCATATATTTT. Translated: CASSQGGTADSGNTIYF.